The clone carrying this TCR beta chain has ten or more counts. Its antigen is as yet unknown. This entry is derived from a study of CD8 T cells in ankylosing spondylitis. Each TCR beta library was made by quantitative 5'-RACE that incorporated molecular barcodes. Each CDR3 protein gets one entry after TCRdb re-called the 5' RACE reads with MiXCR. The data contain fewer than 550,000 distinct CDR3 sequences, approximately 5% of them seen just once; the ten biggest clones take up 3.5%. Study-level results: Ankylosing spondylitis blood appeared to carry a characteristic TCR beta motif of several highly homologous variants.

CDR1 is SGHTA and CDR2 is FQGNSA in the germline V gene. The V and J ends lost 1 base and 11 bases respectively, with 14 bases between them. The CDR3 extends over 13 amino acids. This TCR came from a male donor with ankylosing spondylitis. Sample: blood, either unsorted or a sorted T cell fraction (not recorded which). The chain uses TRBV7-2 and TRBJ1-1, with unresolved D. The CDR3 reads CASSLVADTRAFF. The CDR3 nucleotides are TGTGCCAGCAGCTTAGTGGCGGATACCAGGGCTTTCTTT.